This T cell receptor (beta chain) was captured in a study of T-cell reconstitution after alpha-beta-depleted transplantation in children (dated by TCRdb to 2015 to 2016). About the study as a whole: The study quantitatively tracked T-cell immune reconstitution after TCRalphabeta/CD19-depleted allogeneic hematopoietic cell transplantation in children using TCR repertoire profiling.

Library creation used PCR. Instrument used: Illumina HiSeq 2500. TCR library preparation used molecular barcoding, with unique molecular identifiers applied to normalize quantification of the TCRbeta repertoire. TCRdb applied fastp at Q25 and MiXCR to the public reads, then kept only in-frame beta chains. Under each unique CDR3 protein, matching rows form one entry showing the most common genes and DNA. The sample data list 250,000 or so distinct CDR3 sequences, and 20% to 30% of these were observed just once. About 5% of the sample is held by the ten biggest clonotypes. General findings and caveats noted by the study authors: Hyperexpanded clone frequencies declined over subsequent months; after one year, T-cell counts and TCRbeta diversity were mostly attributed to newly produced T cells. In some patients, the high TCRbeta diversity seen at day 60 was put down to recipient T cells and intrathymic progenitors that had survived conditioning. The apparently early recovery of alphabetaT-cell counts about two months after transplant reportedly depended on only several hundred rapidly expanded clones that came from non-depleted graft cells.

The CDR3 has 13 amino acids, counting the end cysteine and phenylalanine. CDR3 DNA is the only sequence kept; it has 39 bases, read in frame from the first base. V loses 6 bases at its end and J loses 4 bases; junction bases beyond the gene matches: 4. Via the germline V gene, CDR1 is SGHAT and CDR2 FQNNGV. This clonotype has more than one count but fewer than ten. What this receptor recognizes is not known. The sample holds no much larger clone one base away, and base qualities are not on file. This specimen's treatment or condition label, per the study, means: allogeneic hematopoietic cell transplantation with graft depleted of TCRalphabeta T cells and CD19 B cells. The transplant recipients were children given TCRalphabeta/CD19-depleted allogeneic hematopoietic cell grafts.

Recombination joined TRBV11-2 with TRBJ2-5; 8 central bases correspond to TRBD2. Sample: PBMCs, mostly from graft donor cells, taken 360 days after TCRalphabeta/CD19-depleted stem cell transplant. The clonotype was recovered from a female patient aged 2-10 years who had a stem cell transplant for congenital amegakaryocytic thrombocytopenia, so the T cells may come from the graft donor. The DNA is TGTGCCAGCAGTAGCGGGATACGAGAGACCCAGTACTTC. This yields the protein CASSSGIRETQYF.